The entry below gives a single T cell receptor (beta chain) sequence along with its context. Its antigen is unidentified. The record originates from a study of T cells in Graves' hyperthyroidism and ophthalmopathy. General study findings and limits: Blood held most thyroid clonotypes expanded above 0.001 frequency.

Researchers amplified the TCR beta CDR3 regions from RNA transcripts. The TCR CDR3 was amplified in a first-round RT-PCR using the HTBI primer set. Via MiXCR, TCRdb re-called the multiplex PCR reads, giving one row per CDR3 protein. Of about 590,000 distinct CDR3 sequences in the sample, approximately 15% were seen once. CDR3 size: 15 residues. Germline V gene sequence: CDR1 SEHNR, CDR2 FQNEAQ (reference sequence). With a duration under 2 months, the hyperthyroidism was newly diagnosed in patients aged 18 to 65. Any patient presenting with uncontrolled infection, other autoimmune disease, pregnancy or lactation was left out.

The V and J genes are TRBV7-9 and TRBJ2-1, with TRBD2 matching 8 bases. The DNA end is a closer match to TRBJ2-7, so the J assignment may be wrong. The sequencing sample was made of blood. The TCR originated in a woman aged 25 to 39 with Graves' hyperthyroidism. CDR3 in amino acids: CASSLRAGAYNEQYF. The CDR3 DNA follows: TGTGCCAGCAGCTTAAGAGCGGGAGCATACAATGAGCAGTACTTC.